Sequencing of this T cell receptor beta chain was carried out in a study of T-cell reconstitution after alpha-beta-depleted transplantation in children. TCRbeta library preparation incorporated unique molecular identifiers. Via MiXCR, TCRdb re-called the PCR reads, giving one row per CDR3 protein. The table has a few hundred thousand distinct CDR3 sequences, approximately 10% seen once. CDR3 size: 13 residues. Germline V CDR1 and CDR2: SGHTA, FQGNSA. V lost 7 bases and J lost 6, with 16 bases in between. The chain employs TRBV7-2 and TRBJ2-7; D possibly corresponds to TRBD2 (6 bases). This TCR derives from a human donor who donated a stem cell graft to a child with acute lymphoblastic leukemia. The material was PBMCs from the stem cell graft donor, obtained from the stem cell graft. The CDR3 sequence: CASTQGLYPEQYF. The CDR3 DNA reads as TGTGCCAGCACCCAGGGACTTTATCCCGAGCAGTACTTC.